This is a list of T cell receptor beta chains from one sample in a study of blood T cell repertoires in COVID-19. Using immunoSEQ multiplex PCR, the repertoire was profiled, and TCRdb retains in-frame clones only, with some absent. The sample shows some 70,000 clones, roughly 88% of them seen only once. The source material was peripheral blood. The receptors come from a woman in her 70s with acute or convalescent COVID-19. Both conserved end residues are part of each CDR3. The order of the fields is CDR3 protein, CDR3 DNA, clone size, V gene, J gene, D gene. D genes are given only for firm matches. Some rows mark clone size as missing; the rest say once, few, many or name a class of expanded clone.

CASSATGTSGSKTQYF	TGTGCCAGCAGCGCAACCGGGACTAGCGGGAGTAAGACCCAGTACTTC	NA	TRBV7-6	TRBJ2-5	TRBD2
CASSLLVQGTGELFF	TGTGCCAGCAGCTTATTGGTACAGGGTACCGGGGAGCTGTTTTTT	NA	TRBV7-9	TRBJ2-2	NA
CASSQRRAGLNTDTQYF	TGTGCCAGCAGTCAACGGCGGGCGGGCCTTAACACAGATACGCAGTATTTT	NA	TRBV7-2	TRBJ2-3	NA
CASSLLAGGDNNEQFF	TGTGCCAGCAGCTTACTAGCGGGAGGGGACAATAATGAGCAGTTCTTC	once	TRBV28	TRBJ2-1	TRBD2
CATSDPRGSLYGYTF	TGTGCCACCAGTGACCCCAGGGGAAGCCTATATGGCTACACCTTC	NA	TRBV24-1	TRBJ1-2	NA
CASRARRLYGYTF	TGTGCCAGCAGAGCTCGACGACTATATGGCTACACCTTC	NA	TRBV28	TRBJ1-2	NA
CASSQGFGIAEKSSYEQYF	TGTGCCAGCAGCCAAGGTTTCGGGATAGCGGAAAAGAGCTCCTACGAGCAGTACTTC	once	TRBV4-2	TRBJ2-7	NA
CAWSPQAYYGYTF	TGTGCCTGGAGCCCGCAGGCCTACTATGGCTACACCTTC	NA	TRBV30	TRBJ1-2	NA
CASSLATGPRELFF	TGTGCCAGCAGCTTAGCTACAGGGCCCCGGGAGCTGTTTTTT	NA	TRBV11-2	TRBJ2-2	NA
CAISKSTGTDTQYF	TGTGCCATCAGTAAATCCACAGGCACAGATACGCAGTATTTT	NA	TRBV10-3	TRBJ2-3	NA
CASSLWDRTYAEAFF	TGTGCCAGCAGCCTCTGGGACAGGACATACGCTGAAGCTTTCTTT	NA	TRBV7-8	TRBJ1-1	TRBD1
CSATGDDGYTF	TGCAGCGCCACAGGGGATGATGGCTACACCTTC	NA	TRBV29-1	TRBJ1-2	TRBD1
CASSLTGSTNEKLFF	TGTGCCAGCAGCTTAACAGGTTCAACTAATGAAAAACTGTTTTTT	NA	TRBV7-9	TRBJ1-4	NA
CASSKDKGATSYEQYF	TGTGCCAGCAGCAAAGACAAGGGGGCCACTTCCTACGAGCAGTACTTC	NA	TRBV21-1	TRBJ2-7	NA
CASTPTGGHGYTF	TGTGCCAGCACCCCGACAGGGGGCCATGGCTACACCTTC	NA	TRBV12-3/TRBV12-4	TRBJ1-2	TRBD1
CASSPWDSSLNTEAFF	TGTGCCAGCAGCCCCTGGGACAGTTCGCTGAACACTGAAGCTTTCTTT	NA	TRBV5-6	TRBJ1-1	TRBD1